Below, 4 T cell receptor beta chains from the same sample are listed, as sequenced in a study of blood T cell repertoires in COVID-19. This table comes from immunoSEQ multiplex PCR, and its TCRdb copy is limited to in-frame clones, with some not included. Of hundreds of thousands of clones in the sample, around 84% are singletons; the top ten hold around 3.9%. The specimen was PBMCs or T cells enriched from blood (not recorded which). The receptors originated from a man aged 25-45 years with acute COVID-19.

The chain employs TRBV3-1 (or the pseudogene TRBV3-2) and TRBJ2-1; TRBD2 aligns across 12 bases. Per germline, CDR1 LGHDT and CDR2 YNNKEL (reference sequence). The CDR3 length is 16 residues. The trim removed 0 bases at V and 10 bases at J, leaving 7 bases unmatched. The CDR3 DNA reads as TGTGCCAGCAGCCAAGATTCTAGCGGGGGGGCGCGGGAGCAGTTCTTC. It yields the protein CASSQDSSGGAREQFF.

The chain uses TRBV7-9 and TRBJ2-2; the match to TRBD2 covers 15 bases. The germline V gene has CDR1 SEHNR and CDR2 FQNEAQ (reference sequence). With 6 bases clipped from V and 6 bases from J, the junction kept 8 bases outside the gene matches. This CDR3 spans 17 amino acids. In DNA form, the CDR3 reads TGTGCCAGCAGTTCCGGACTAGCGGGAGGGCCCTCCGGGGAGCTGTTTTTT. Translating it yields CASSSGLAGGPSGELFF.

The chain employs TRBV19 and TRBJ1-2; TRBD1 matches 7 bases. The CDR3 extends over 13 amino acids. V lost 5 bases, J lost 7 bases, and 7 bases stayed unmatched. CDR1 and CDR2 from the germline V gene are LNHDA and SQIVND (reference sequence). CDR3 DNA sequence: TGTGCCAGTAGTCCGCGGACAGGAAGTGGCTACACCTTC. As protein: CASSPRTGSGYTF.

This clone was detected a few times. The chain carries TRBV11-3 and TRBJ2-5; unclear D gene. From germline, CDR1 is SGHNT and CDR2 YENEEA. The CDR3 extends over 14 amino acids. Between the trimmed V and J ends, which lost 0 bases and 4 bases, there was a span of 9 bases. In nucleotides, the CDR3 is TGTGCCAGCAGCTTAGACCCTGTGGCAGAGACCCAGTACTTC. Translation gives CASSLDPVAETQYF.